This TCR beta chain was documented in a study of regulatory T cells in long-lasting Graves disease. V shed 3 bases and J 8 bases; nucleotides not matched to a gene: 3. The CDR3 sequence is 13 residues long. Time point denoted: newly diagnosed GD, antithyroid drugs for less than 3 months. PBMC RNA served as the TCR library source. Findings of the study overall: Comparison showed that persistent patients shared more public clonotypes (around 3,000) than new patients (about 880).

This clonotype was seen at least ten times. Its antigen remains unidentified. Through Arm-PCR of CDR3 regions and iRepertoire HTBI primers, TCR beta libraries were built. TCRdb used MiXCR to reprocess the multiplex PCR reads, holding one entry per CDR3 protein. The sample yields roughly 380,000 distinct CDR3 sequences, about 14% seen once. This chain uses TRBV12-3 or TRBV12-4 with TRBJ1-5, with 8 positions matching TRBD1. The clonotype originates from a female donor with Graves disease. The material was peripheral blood mononuclear cells (PBMCs), obtained at new diagnosis, from a patient treated with antithyroid drugs. The CDR3 loop reads CASSLDREKPQHF. CDR3 nucleotide sequence: TGTGCCAGCAGTTTGGACAGGGAGAAGCCCCAGCATTTT.